This T cell receptor beta chain comes out of a study of blood T cells in healthy people across ages. General study results and limits: Bulk PBMC profiling left naive and antigen-experienced comparisons inconclusive.

Trimming at V came to 6 bases and at J to 4 bases, leaving 10 bases not matched to a gene. Per the germline V gene, CDR1 is SGHTA and CDR2 is FQGNSA. The CDR3 has 15 residues. The use of a sample-barcoded 5' primer and a J-beta primer mix characterized a second PCR of roughly 7 to 11 cycles. The authors tagged each cDNA molecule using a template-switch adaptor with 12 random nucleotides. TCRdb ran MiXCR on the 5' RACE reads and lists one entry per CDR3 protein. The data hold about 1.7 million distinct CDR3 sequences, with approximately 28% observed a single time. This clonotype turned up a few times. Its specificity is unknown.

The sequenced sample was blood. This clonotype was sampled from a woman aged 25 to 39 in good health. J is TRBJ2-3 and V is TRBV7-2, with 7 bases that match TRBD1. The CDR3 reads CASRYRDRISDTQYF. The CDR3 nucleotides read TGTGCCAGCAGATACCGGGACAGAATATCAGATACGCAGTATTTT.